This passage covers 31 T cell receptor beta chains from one sample sequenced in a study of blood T cell repertoires in COVID-19. The table came from immunoSEQ multiplex PCR; TCRdb's copy has only in-frame clones and leaves some out. The data contain approximately 300,000 clones, 85% to 90% of them singletons. Source material: PBMCs or T cells enriched from blood (not recorded which). These receptors originate from a woman aged 18 to 35 who had recovered from COVID-19.

This chain's CDR3 is CASSPLTPGDTGELFF. The DNA of the CDR3 is TGTGCCAGCTCACCCCTGACACCCGGGGACACCGGGGAGCTGTTTTTT. The V call is TRBV18, the J call TRBJ2-2; D perhaps matches TRBD2 (5 bases). Germline V lookup: CDR1 KGHSH, CDR2 LQKENI. V shed 3 bases and J shed 3 bases, with 14 bases lying between them. CDR3 length: 16 amino acids.

The V call is TRBV9, the J call TRBJ2-1; a possible D gene is TRBD2 (5 bases). This CDR3 contains 15 residues. Trimming stripped 0 bases from V and 3 bases from J, with 10 bases between. Germline V CDR1 and CDR2: SGDLS, YYNGEE. The CDR3 DNA follows: TGTGCCAGCAGCGTAGGAGGGAGTATCTACAATGAGCAGTTCTTC. This sequence encodes CASSVGGSIYNEQFF.

J is TRBJ2-3 and V is TRBV5-4, with 9 nucleotides matching TRBD2. The junction had 5 bases not matched to a gene; V was cut back by 2 bases and J by 4 bases. The germline V gene encodes CDR1 SGHNT and CDR2 YYREEE (reference sequence). This CDR3 contains 15 residues. CDR3 amino acids: CASSFRGRASDTQYF. The CDR3 DNA sequence: TGTGCCAGCAGCTTTCGCGGGAGGGCCTCAGATACGCAGTATTTT.

The J gene is TRBJ2-5, the V gene TRBV7-6; weak D call: TRBD1 (7 bases). This CDR3 has 15 amino acids. Germline-derived CDR1 and CDR2 are SGHVS and FNYEAQ. Trimming stripped 1 base from V and 5 bases from J, with 14 bases between. The CDR3 is CASSLGTTGRETQYF. The DNA for the CDR3 is TGTGCCAGCAGCTTAGGAACGACAGGGAGGGAGACCCAGTACTTC.

The chain joins TRBV2 to TRBJ1-1, with 8 nucleotides matching TRBD1. The germline V gene has CDR1 SNHLY and CDR2 FYNNEI. The V and J ends lost 5 bases and 5 bases, in that order; junction bases with no gene match: 7. The CDR3 totals 14 residues. The CDR3 loop is CASSRTGIKTEAFF. CDR3 DNA sequence: TGTGCCAGCAGTCGGACAGGGATAAAAACTGAAGCTTTCTTT. The full variable domain, with the rest looked up from reference TRBV2 and TRBJ1-1, is EPEVTQTPSHQVTQMGQEVILRCVPISNHLYFYWYRQILGQKVEFLVSFYNNEISEKSEIFDDQFSVERPDGSNFTLKIRSTKLEDSAMYFCASSRTGIKTEAFFGQGTRLTVV.

The chain links TRBV6-5 to TRBJ1-5; 7 bases line up with TRBD1. The trim removed 6 bases at V and 4 bases at J, leaving 9 bases unmatched. The CDR3 is made up of 15 amino acids. Germline loops: CDR1 MNHEY, CDR2 SVGAGI. The CDR3 DNA is TGTGCCAGCAGCACCGACAGGGCCTCGAATCAGCCCCAGCATTTT. Amino acid sequence: CASSTDRASNQPQHF.

The rearrangement links TRBV7-6 to TRBJ1-5; 7 bases fit TRBD1. The CDR3 extends over 16 amino acids. Trimming at V came to 5 bases and at J to 3 bases, leaving 10 bases not matched to a gene. Germline lookup yields CDR1 SGHVS and CDR2 FNYEAQ. CDR3 in DNA: TGTGCCAGCAGCCCGATGACAGGGTTTATCAATCAGCCCCAGCATTTT. This gives the protein CASSPMTGFINQPQHF. Combining the CDR3 with reference TRBV7-6 and TRBJ1-5 gives the whole variable domain GAGVSQSPRYKVTKRGQDVALRCDPISGHVSLYWYRQALGQGPEFLTYFNYEAQQDKSGLPNDRFSAERPEGSISTLTIQRTEQRDSAMYRCASSPMTGFINQPQHFGDGTRLSIL.

J is TRBJ2-3 and V is TRBV5-4, with 13 bases aligning to TRBD2. This CDR3 has 17 amino acids. With V trimmed by 0 bases and J by 2 bases, 3 bases remained unmatched. The germline V gene encodes CDR1 SGHNT and CDR2 YYREEE (reference sequence). CDR3 region: CASSLGGLAGITDTQYF. The CDR3 DNA reads TGTGCCAGCAGCTTGGGGGGACTAGCGGGAATCACAGATACGCAGTATTTT.

This clone was seen only once. The chain has TRBV21-1 and TRBJ2-4; the DNA was not used to check the table's D call, TRBD1. TRBV21-1 is termed a pseudogene. The CDR3 consists of 16 residues. The CDR3, as DNA: TGTGCCAGCAGCCCCCGGACAGGCCTGGCCAAAAACATTCAGTACTTC. As protein: CASSPRTGLAKNIQYF.

The chain recombines TRBV9 with TRBJ1-1, with 7 bases fitting TRBD1. Germline V gene data show CDR1 as SGDLS and CDR2 as YYNGEE. V was pared by 4 bases and J by 2 bases, with 8 bases of the junction left unmatched. The CDR3 spans 15 residues. Written as DNA, the CDR3 is TGTGCCAGCAGCAATTCCGGGACAGCAAACACTGAAGCTTTCTTT. Residues: CASSNSGTANTEAFF.

The chain links TRBV5-4 to TRBJ1-2; D is unresolved. V lost 2 bases to trimming and J lost 4 bases, with 9 bases between them. CDR1 is SGHNT and CDR2 is YYREEE in the germline V gene (reference sequence). This CDR3 spans 13 amino acids. In DNA, the CDR3 is TGTGCCAGCAGCTTCGCAGGCAGCTATGGCTACACCTTC. This encodes CASSFAGSYGYTF.

The genes are TRBV12-3 or TRBV12-4 and TRBJ2-2; D gene unclear. The V end lost 6 bases, the J end lost 5 bases, and 7 bases lay between the germline ends. The CDR3 runs 12 residues. The CDR3 DNA follows: TGTGCCAGCAGGGTGAGGACCGGGGAGCTGTTTTTT. Translation gives CASRVRTGELFF.

The V and J genes are TRBV5-1 and TRBJ1-5; 7 bases agree with TRBD1. V gave up 3 bases and J gave up 9 bases; unmatched junction bases: 6. This CDR3 contains 13 residues. Germline CDR1 reads SGHRS; CDR2 reads YFSETQ. The CDR3 region is CASSSSGGRPQHF. The CDR3, as DNA: TGCGCCAGCAGCTCCTCAGGGGGAAGGCCCCAGCATTTT. Supplemented by reference TRBV5-1 and TRBJ1-5, the full variable domain reads KAGVTQTPRYLIKTRGQQVTLSCSPISGHRSVSWYQQTPGQGLQFLFEYFSETQRNKGNFPGRFSGRQFSNSRSEMNVSTLELGDSALYLCASSSSGGRPQHFGDGTRLSIL.

This chain's CDR3 is CASSEVASGGPLRETQYF. The CDR3 DNA reads as TGTGCCAGCAGTGAAGTTGCTAGCGGGGGCCCTCTGAGAGAGACCCAGTACTTC. The V and J genes are TRBV2 and TRBJ2-5, with 10 bases matching TRBD2. Trimming took 1 base from V and 4 from J; bases not matched to a gene: 12. The V gene's germline CDR1 is SNHLY and CDR2 FYNNEI. CDR3 length: 18 residues. Drawing the rest from reference TRBV2 and TRBJ2-5, the complete variable domain is EPEVTQTPSHQVTQMGQEVILRCVPISNHLYFYWYRQILGQKVEFLVSFYNNEISEKSEIFDDQFSVERPDGSNFTLKIRSTKLEDSAMYFCASSEVASGGPLRETQYFGPGTRLLVL.

V is TRBV27 and J is TRBJ1-5; no reliable D call. Germline V gives CDR1 MNHEY, CDR2 SMNVEV (reference sequence). Trimming cost V 6 bases and J 7 bases, with 13 bases left between them. The CDR3 has 13 residues. In nucleotides, the CDR3 is TGTGCCAGCAGCACACAAAGAGGCCAGCCCCAGCATTTT. It codes for CASSTQRGQPQHF.

This chain joins TRBV30 and TRBJ2-3; 7 nucleotides align to TRBD1. Unmatched junction bases numbered 10, after V lost 7 bases and J lost 3 bases. This CDR3 is built from 14 residues. CDR1 is GTSNPN, CDR2 SVGIG, per germline (reference sequence). This chain's CDR3 is CASGSRGFTDTQYF. CDR3 DNA sequence: TGTGCCTCCGGTAGCAGGGGGTTTACAGATACGCAGTATTTT.

Here the CDR3 DNA reads TGCGCCAGCAGCTTAGGAGGGCTGGACTATGGCTACACCTTC. This codes for CASSLGGLDYGYTF. The V gene is TRBV5-1, the J gene TRBJ1-2, with D unresolved. V shed 2 bases and J shed 3 bases, with 11 bases lying between them. Germline CDR1 SGHRS, CDR2 YFSETQ. The CDR3 is made up of 14 amino acids.

The chain employs TRBV6-5 and TRBJ2-7; no firm D call. The CDR3 is 15 amino acids. V lost 7 bases and J lost 2, with 18 bases in between. Germline V gives CDR1 MNHEY, CDR2 SVGAGI. The CDR3 sequence is CASTSVDTPPYEQYF. In DNA, the CDR3 is TGTGCCAGCACCTCGGTAGACACCCCTCCCTACGAGCAGTACTTC.

This chain connects TRBV19 to TRBJ1-1, with D unclear. Germline CDR1 and CDR2: LNHDA and SQIVND (reference sequence). The CDR3 totals 13 residues. Trimming shortened V by 1 base and J by 5 bases, and 8 bases separated the two germline ends. CDR3 nucleotides: TGTGCCAGTAGTATAGTTGGAGGGACTGAAGCTTTCTTT. Residues: CASSIVGGTEAFF.

The rearrangement joins TRBV19 to TRBJ2-3; D is uncertain. Germline CDR1 reads LNHDA; CDR2 reads SQIVND (reference sequence). This CDR3 contains 15 residues. Trimming stripped 0 bases from V and 1 base from J, with 8 bases between. The CDR3: CASSIDRSGTDTQYF. Written as DNA, the CDR3 is TGTGCCAGTAGTATAGATCGGAGCGGCACAGATACGCAGTATTTT.

This clone has a count of ten or more. The chain links TRBV24-1 to TRBJ2-6; D might be TRBD1 (5 bases). V lost 5 bases and J lost 1, with 14 bases in between. From germline, CDR1 is KGHDR and CDR2 SFDVKD. The CDR3 covers 17 residues. The CDR3 DNA reads as TGTGCCACCAGTGGGTCCTATTCAGGGTCTGGGGCCAACGTCCTGACTTTC. Residues: CATSGSYSGSGANVLTF.

The gene calls are TRBV5-6 and TRBJ1-2; 12 positions match TRBD1. CDR1 and CDR2 (germline): SGHDT, YYEEEE. CDR3 length: 15 amino acids. V dropped 2 bases and J dropped 7; count of bases not matched to a gene: 6. The CDR3, as DNA: TGTGCCAGCAGCTTATTCCGGGACAGGGGGCCTGGCTACACCTTC. This sequence encodes CASSLFRDRGPGYTF.

The chain has TRBV6-1 and TRBJ1-2; D is unresolved. The V gene lost 1 base and the J gene lost 7 bases, with 7 bases spanning the gap. The CDR3 loop spans 12 amino acids. In germline, CDR1 is MNHNS, CDR2 SASEGT. The CDR3 loop reads CASSEGGFGYTF. Here the CDR3 DNA reads TGTGCCAGCAGTGAAGGAGGGTTTGGCTACACCTTC.

This chain links TRBV20-1 with TRBJ2-7, with 11 bases fitting TRBD2. Trimming cost V 3 bases and J 2 bases; bases outside gene matches: 6. The CDR3 consists of 15 residues. Germline values: CDR1 DFQATT, CDR2 SNEGSKA (reference sequence). The CDR3 spells CSASLGTSGTYEQYF. CDR3 coding DNA: TGCAGTGCTAGTCTTGGGACTAGCGGAACCTACGAGCAGTACTTC.

This clone showed up just a few times. The CDR3 reads CASSSSVTSYEQYF. The CDR3 nucleotides read TGTGCCAGCAGCTCTAGCGTGACGTCCTACGAGCAGTACTTC. The V call is TRBV6-5, the J call TRBJ2-7; weak D call: TRBD2 (6 bases). Trimming took 6 bases from V and 1 from J, leaving 13 bases between them. Germline V lookup: CDR1 MNHEY, CDR2 SVGAGI. The CDR3 loop spans 14 amino acids.

This clone has a single count. The rearrangement uses TRBV2 and TRBJ1-3; D is unresolved. The germline V gene has CDR1 SNHLY and CDR2 FYNNEI. V was pared by 1 base and J by 10 bases, with 11 bases between. This CDR3 contains 13 residues. This CDR3 reads CASSEVEGLTIYF. The CDR3 DNA follows: TGTGCCAGCAGTGAAGTAGAGGGTTTAACCATATATTTT.

V and J are TRBV12-3 or TRBV12-4 and TRBJ2-5; a possible D gene is TRBD1 (6 bases). V was cut by 3 bases and J by 4 bases, with 9 bases left in between. The CDR3 has 13 residues. The CDR3 DNA follows: TGTGCCAGCAGTTTCAGGGGTGGAGAGACCCAGTACTTC. Its translation is CASSFRGGETQYF.

In DNA, the CDR3 is TGTGCCAGCAGTTCGGGGGGGCCGGATCAGCCCCAGCATTTT. It codes for CASSSGGPDQPQHF. The chain employs TRBV27 and TRBJ1-5, with D perhaps matching TRBD1 (6 bases). The CDR3 sequence is 14 residues long. The germline V gene encodes CDR1 MNHEY and CDR2 SMNVEV (reference sequence). Trimming cost V 4 bases and J 5 bases, with 12 bases left between them.

This chain connects TRBV7-9 to TRBJ2-1, with a tentative D call TRBD1 (5 bases). V was trimmed by 2 bases and J by 0 bases, leaving 14 bases between them. CDR3 length: 17 residues. Germline V CDR1 and CDR2: SEHNR, FQNEAQ (reference sequence). The CDR3 here is CASSLSLGLSSYNEQFF. As DNA, the CDR3 is TGTGCCAGCAGCTTATCATTGGGGCTCAGCTCCTACAATGAGCAGTTCTTC.

The J gene is TRBJ1-6, the V gene TRBV6-5; TRBD1 matches 7 bases. Germline V gives CDR1 MNHEY, CDR2 SVGAGI. The CDR3 loop spans 16 amino acids. The V segment lost 4 bases and the J segment 8 bases; nucleotides outside the gene matches: 11. The CDR3, as DNA: TGTGCCAGCAGTTTACTCTCCGGGACAGTAGATTCACCCCTCCACTTT. Translation gives CASSLLSGTVDSPLHF.

The chain recombines TRBV5-3 with TRBJ1-3; D might be TRBD1 (6 bases). TRBV5-3 qualifies as an ORF whose function is uncertain. There are 16 residues in the CDR3. V gave up 0 bases and J gave up 0 bases, with 10 bases separating them. CDR3 protein: CARSLDRESSGNTIYF. The CDR3 DNA sequence: TGTGCCAGAAGCTTGGACAGGGAGAGCTCTGGAAACACCATATATTTT.